Listed below are T cell receptor beta chains from one sample, sequenced in a study of T cell repertoires in cytomegalovirus infection. TCRdb recomputed calls from the reads with MiXCR, one row per CDR3 protein. The sample contains 80,000 to 130,000 distinct CDR3 sequences, 20% to 25% of which appear only once. Sequenced input: CD8+ T cells from PBMCs. All receptors come from a human donor in good health (CMV status not recorded). Some clones in this sample may be carry-over from other donors' samples. The CDR3 runs from the conserved cysteine through the conserved F or W. The D gene is left open where the match is weak. Only part of the rows carry a size: once, few, many, or a class if the clone is expanded.

v_gene: TRBV18
d_gene: TRBD2
abundance: -
j_gene: TRBJ2-1
CDR3nt: TGTGCCGTCGGAAAGGGGACTAGCGTTGGAGAGCAGTTCTTC
CDR3aa: CAVGKGTSVGEQFF

v_gene: TRBV7-9
d_gene: -
abundance: few
j_gene: TRBJ2-1
CDR3nt: TGTGCCAGCAGCCCGAGGGACGCCAGGGTCAATGAGCAGTTCTTC
CDR3aa: CASSPRDARVNEQFF

v_gene: TRBV7-3
d_gene: TRBD2
abundance: many
j_gene: TRBJ2-3
CDR3nt: TGTGCCAGCAGCAGCGGGGGCACAGATACGCAGTATTTT
CDR3aa: CASSSGGTDTQYF

v_gene: TRBV27
d_gene: TRBD1
abundance: few
j_gene: TRBJ2-3
CDR3nt: TGTGCCAGCAGTTTATCCGACAGGGGGCGATTTACAGATACGCAGTATTTT
CDR3aa: CASSLSDRGRFTDTQYF

v_gene: TRBV7-9
d_gene: TRBD1
abundance: -
j_gene: TRBJ1-1
CDR3nt: TGTGCCAGCAGCTACACAGGGGGGGAGGGAGCTTTCTTT
CDR3aa: CASSYTGGEGAFF

v_gene: TRBV6-2/TRBV6-3
d_gene: -
abundance: -
j_gene: TRBJ2-7
CDR3nt: TGTGCCAACAACGTAGGGTCTACCTCCTACGAGCAGTACTTC
CDR3aa: CANNVGSTSYEQYF

v_gene: TRBV7-9
d_gene: -
abundance: -
j_gene: TRBJ1-4
CDR3nt: TGTGCCAGCAGCCCCCCAGGAGGTGCGGGTGAAAAACTGTTTTTT
CDR3aa: CASSPPGGAGEKLFF

v_gene: TRBV7-8
d_gene: -
abundance: many
j_gene: TRBJ2-7
CDR3nt: TGTGCCAGCAGCTTAGAAGCATCGGTCTACGAGCAGTACTTC
CDR3aa: CASSLEASVYEQYF

v_gene: TRBV7-9
d_gene: -
abundance: few
j_gene: TRBJ1-2
CDR3nt: TGTGCCAGCAGCTTCCCCCTCCCGCTTGGAGACTCCGTGGACTATGGCTACACCTTC
CDR3aa: CASSFPLPLGDSVDYGYTF

v_gene: TRBV19
d_gene: -
abundance: -
j_gene: TRBJ1-2
CDR3nt: TGTGCCAGTAGTATTAGGGACCTACCGCCATACACCTTC
CDR3aa: CASSIRDLPPYTF

v_gene: TRBV7-2
d_gene: -
abundance: many
j_gene: TRBJ1-1
CDR3nt: TGTGCCAGCAGCACTGGGGGTACCCGGGGGGCTTTCTTT
CDR3aa: CASSTGGTRGAFF

v_gene: TRBV5-1
d_gene: -
abundance: many
j_gene: TRBJ1-1
CDR3nt: TGCGCCAGCAGCCCGGACCTCATGAACACTGAAGCTTTCTTT
CDR3aa: CASSPDLMNTEAFF

v_gene: TRBV28
d_gene: -
abundance: -
j_gene: TRBJ2-3
CDR3nt: TGTGCCAGCAGTTCGCGTAGGGGCCGAGATACGCAGTATTTT
CDR3aa: CASSSRRGRDTQYF

v_gene: TRBV6-5
d_gene: -
abundance: few
j_gene: TRBJ2-2
CDR3nt: TGTGCCAGCAGTCCGCCACCCTCGAACTCCGGGGAGCTGTTTTTT
CDR3aa: CASSPPPSNSGELFF

v_gene: TRBV7-2
d_gene: -
abundance: few
j_gene: TRBJ1-5
CDR3nt: TGTGCCAGCAGCTCCTCCGGGGCGTTCAATCAGCCCCAGCATTTT
CDR3aa: CASSSSGAFNQPQHF

v_gene: TRBV7-9
d_gene: -
abundance: many
j_gene: TRBJ2-1
CDR3nt: TGTGCCAGCAGACCGGGACTTTCCGGCTCCTACAATGAGCAGTTCTTC
CDR3aa: CASRPGLSGSYNEQFF

v_gene: TRBV30
d_gene: -
abundance: many
j_gene: TRBJ2-2
CDR3nt: TGTGCCTGGACTTGGGAAGGGGACACCGGGGAGCTGTTTTTT
CDR3aa: CAWTWEGDTGELFF

v_gene: TRBV11-2
d_gene: TRBD2
abundance: few
j_gene: TRBJ2-7
CDR3nt: TGTGCCACAGCCAGCGGGAGCTACGAGCAGTACTTC
CDR3aa: CATASGSYEQYF

v_gene: TRBV23-1
d_gene: TRBD1
abundance: -
j_gene: TRBJ2-2
CDR3nt: TGCGCCAGCAGTCGTACCGGGACAGAGAACACCGGGGAGCTGTTTTTT
CDR3aa: CASSRTGTENTGELFF

v_gene: TRBV10-3
d_gene: -
abundance: few
j_gene: TRBJ1-1
CDR3nt: TGTGCCATCAGGGCGGGACTCCGGGGCACTGAAGCTTTCTTT
CDR3aa: CAIRAGLRGTEAFF

v_gene: TRBV13
d_gene: -
abundance: -
j_gene: TRBJ2-5
CDR3nt: TGTGCCAGCAGCTTTAGTGGGATCCAGACCCAGTACTTC
CDR3aa: CASSFSGIQTQYF

v_gene: TRBV28
d_gene: -
abundance: -
j_gene: TRBJ1-6
CDR3nt: TGTGCCAGCAGTTTAAGGGTAGTTTATAATTCACCCCTCCACTTT
CDR3aa: CASSLRVVYNSPLHF

v_gene: TRBV6-6
d_gene: -
abundance: few
j_gene: TRBJ2-5
CDR3nt: TGTGCCAGCAGTTACCTGCCCGGACCCGAGTGGACCCAGTACTTC
CDR3aa: CASSYLPGPEWTQYF

v_gene: TRBV27
d_gene: TRBD2
abundance: many
j_gene: TRBJ2-5
CDR3nt: TGTGCCAGCGGAAGCAGACAGAGCTATAGCGGGGGACAAGAGACCCAGTACTTC
CDR3aa: CASGSRQSYSGGQETQYF

v_gene: TRBV20-1
d_gene: -
abundance: -
j_gene: TRBJ1-3
CDR3nt: TGCAGTGCTAGAGTCCCGAGCTCTGGAAACACCATATATTTT
CDR3aa: CSARVPSSGNTIYF

v_gene: TRBV7-9
d_gene: -
abundance: -
j_gene: TRBJ1-1
CDR3nt: TGTGCCAGCAGTCAGCTCCCGGGACAAGTTTTCTCGGAGAGAGCTTTCTTT
CDR3aa: CASSQLPGQVFSERAFF

v_gene: TRBV7-6
d_gene: -
abundance: many
j_gene: TRBJ1-1
CDR3nt: TGTGCCAGCAGCTTAGGAAGGGGGTCTCGGAACACTGAAGCTTTCTTT
CDR3aa: CASSLGRGSRNTEAFF

v_gene: TRBV7-8
d_gene: -
abundance: many
j_gene: TRBJ2-5
CDR3nt: TGTGCCAGCAGCTTAGCGGGGTTCCAAGAGACCCAGTACTTC
CDR3aa: CASSLAGFQETQYF

v_gene: TRBV20-1
d_gene: -
abundance: few
j_gene: TRBJ1-2
CDR3nt: TGCAGTGCTAGAGAAATCGACAAGAGCCATGGCTACACCTTC
CDR3aa: CSAREIDKSHGYTF